A single sample gave rise to the 25 T cell receptor beta chains below, sequenced in a study of T cell repertoires in cytomegalovirus infection. TCRdb recomputed calls from the reads with MiXCR, one row per CDR3 protein. The sample records about 310,000 distinct CDR3 sequences, 25% being singletons. Antigen specificity for these receptors is unknown. The specimen comprised cultured PBMCs, sampled from culture after CMV antigen stimulation. The receptors were sampled from a human donor in good health (CMV status not recorded). Some clones in this sample may be carry-over from other donors' samples.

This clonotype came up once. The CDR3: CSVPGSYEQYF. The CDR3 DNA sequence: TGCAGCGTTCCGGGGTCCTACGAGCAGTACTTC. V is TRBV29-1 and J is TRBJ2-7; the D gene is possibly TRBD2 (5 bases). Germline CDR1 SQVTM, CDR2 ANQGSEA. Trimming removed 5 bases at V and 1 base at J, with 6 bases between. CDR3 length: 11 amino acids.

Many counts were recorded for this clonotype. The J gene is TRBJ2-7, the V gene TRBV7-2; 8 bases are shared with TRBD2. V lost 5 bases and J lost 6; bases outside the gene matches: 9. Germline CDR1 reads SGHTA; CDR2 reads FQGNSA. The CDR3 sequence is 14 residues long. This CDR3 reads CASSPQGTSLEQYF. DNA for the CDR3: TGTGCCAGCAGCCCCCAAGGGACTAGTCTCGAGCAGTACTTC.

Here the CDR3 reads CASSQTTSGRALGPQETQYF. CDR3 bases: TGCGCCAGCAGCCAAACGACTAGCGGGAGGGCCCTGGGTCCGCAAGAGACCCAGTACTTC. This chain uses TRBV4-1 with TRBJ2-5; 14 bases are a match to TRBD2. Germline-derived CDR1 and CDR2 are MGHRA and YSYEKL. This CDR3 spans 20 amino acids. V was pared by 2 bases and J by 2 bases, with 13 bases of the junction left unmatched.

The chain has TRBV28 and TRBJ2-3, with 11 positions matching TRBD1. The CDR3 extends over 15 amino acids. The trim removed 6 bases at V and 2 bases at J, leaving 4 bases unmatched. CDR1 MDHEN and CDR2 SYDVKM come from the germline V gene. CDR3 nucleotides: TGTGCCAGCAGCCCCGGACAGGGGGCCACAGATACGCAGTATTTT. The encoded protein is CASSPGQGATDTQYF.

This clonotype was detected a few times. For the CDR3, the DNA is TGTGCCAGTAGTCGGTCAGTTATGTCCTACAATGAGCAGTTCTTC. Encoded protein: CASSRSVMSYNEQFF. The chain couples TRBV19 to TRBJ2-1; D not resolved. Germline values: CDR1 LNHDA, CDR2 SQIVND (reference sequence). The V end lost 5 bases, the J end lost 1 base, and 12 bases lay between the germline ends. This CDR3 contains 15 residues.

This clonotype was detected a few times. The chain links TRBV7-2 to TRBJ2-1; 8 positions agree with TRBD2. From germline, CDR1 is SGHTA and CDR2 FQGNSA. The CDR3 extends over 14 amino acids. V was pared by 1 base and J by 9 bases, with 5 bases of the junction left unmatched. CDR3 in amino acids: CASSLVGTRGEQFF. CDR3 DNA: TGTGCCAGCAGCTTAGTCGGGACTAGGGGTGAGCAGTTCTTC.

This clonotype was seen only a few times. This chain connects TRBV12-3 or TRBV12-4 to TRBJ2-1, with 9 bases lining up with TRBD2. The CDR3 is 20 amino acids. V shed 4 bases, J shed 4 bases, and the junction held 20 bases outside the gene matches. In DNA, the CDR3 is TGTGCCAGCAGTTCACCCGGGACTAGCATCTTCTTACACCCTTACAATGAGCAGTTCTTC. Protein: CASSSPGTSIFLHPYNEQFF.

This clonotype has just a few counts. CDR3 region: CASSPPNEKLFF. DNA for the CDR3: TGTGCCAGCAGCCCACCCAATGAAAAACTGTTTTTT. V is TRBV7-9 and J is TRBJ1-4; D unresolved. The CDR3 has 12 amino acids. The V gene's germline CDR1 is SEHNR and CDR2 FQNEAQ (reference sequence). V lost 5 bases to trimming and J lost 5 bases, with 6 bases between them.

This clonotype was detected only a few times. The chain couples TRBV11-2 to TRBJ1-3; D may be TRBD1 (6 bases). Trimming removed 2 bases from V and 1 base from J, with 12 bases in between. Germline loops: CDR1 SGHAT, CDR2 FQNNGV. The CDR3 is 16 amino acids. The CDR3 here is CASSLFRGLSGNTIYF. In DNA, the CDR3 is TGTGCCAGCAGCTTATTTCGGGGGCTATCTGGAAACACCATATATTTT.

This clonotype was counted many times. The CDR3 region has the DNA TGTGCCAGCAGTTTTCTGGTAAACACTGAAGCTTTCTTT. This translates into CASSFLVNTEAFF. The chain recombines TRBV12-3 or TRBV12-4 with TRBJ1-1; D is unclear. The V end was cut by 3 bases, the J end by 2 bases, with 7 bases between. The CDR3 totals 13 residues.

The rearrangement links TRBV20-1 to TRBJ1-2, with a weak D call TRBD1 (5 bases). From germline, CDR1 is DFQATT and CDR2 SNEGSKA (reference sequence). V was shortened by 0 bases and J by 4 bases, with 12 bases between the two germline ends. CDR3 length equals 14 residues. CDR3 DNA sequence: TGCAGTGCTAGAGATCAGGGACGACCCTATGGCTACACCTTC. Translated: CSARDQGRPYGYTF.

This clonotype was seen more than once but under ten times. The chain joins TRBV7-6 to TRBJ2-7; TRBD1 or TRBD2 may be the D gene (5 bases each). This CDR3 contains 14 residues. V gave up 5 bases and J gave up 2 bases, with 13 bases separating them. Germline V gene sequence: CDR1 SGHVS, CDR2 FNYEAQ. The CDR3 coding sequence is TGTGCCAGCAGCCCCGGGACCCAGACCTACGAGCAGTACTTC. Translated, it gives CASSPGTQTYEQYF.

V usage is TRBV10-2 and J usage is TRBJ2-7, with 12 bases that match TRBD2. CDR3 size: 13 residues. The germline gives CDR1 WSHSY, CDR2 SAAADI. V shed 6 bases and J 7 bases; nucleotides not matched to a gene: 4. The CDR3 nucleotides are TGCGCCAGCAGGCTAGCGGGAGGGCCTGAGCAGTACTTC. Translating it yields CASRLAGGPEQYF.

Only a few counts were recorded for this clonotype. The junction shows a germline mismatch at one end, possibly a read error. The V call is TRBV12-3 or TRBV12-4, the J call TRBJ2-1, with TRBD2 matching 8 bases. The CDR3 runs 14 residues. The CDR3 coding sequence is TGTGCTAGCATCAGCGGGAGCTCCTACAATGAGCAGTTCTTC. Translation: CASISGSSYNEQFF.

This clonotype was recorded many times. V and J are TRBV7-2 and TRBJ1-4; no reliable D call. Germline V lookup: CDR1 SGHTA, CDR2 FQGNSA. V lost 5 bases and J lost 7, with 17 bases in between. CDR3 size: 15 residues. CDR3 sequence reads: CASSREVGEGEKLFF. CDR3 coding DNA: TGTGCCAGCAGCCGGGAGGTAGGAGAAGGTGAAAAACTGTTTTTT. Looking up the rest from reference TRBV7-2 and TRBJ1-4 gives the full variable domain: GAGVSQSPSNKVTEKGKDVELRCDPISGHTALYWYRQSLGQGLEFLIYFQGNSAPDKSGLPSDRFSAERTGGSVSTLTIQRTQQEDSAVYLCASSREVGEGEKLFFGSGTQLSVL.

This clonotype has a count of ten or more. This chain connects TRBV12-5 to TRBJ2-5; D unresolved. From germline, CDR1 is LGHNT and CDR2 FRNRAP. This CDR3 is built from 20 residues. Trimming shortened V by 5 bases and J by 2 bases, and 30 bases separated the two germline ends. The CDR3 coding sequence is TGTGCTAGTGGTCTACTCCCCCTCCAAGCCACTTCGCGTGCGCAAGAGACCCAGTACTTC. This sequence encodes CASGLLPLQATSRAQETQYF.

This chain links TRBV20-1 with TRBJ2-3, with 9 bases identical to TRBD2. Germline-derived CDR1 and CDR2 are DFQATT and SNEGSKA (reference sequence). The CDR3 covers 16 residues. The J segment lost 0 bases and the V segment lost 6 bases, leaving 10 bases of the junction unmatched. CDR3: CSAGRRLADSTDTQYF. The CDR3 DNA reads as TGCAGTGCGGGTCGGCGACTAGCGGATAGCACAGATACGCAGTATTTT.

The chain has TRBV7-4 and TRBJ2-3; possibly TRBD2 for D (6 bases). The V and J ends lost 5 bases and 0 bases respectively, with 9 bases between them. The CDR3 loop spans 14 amino acids. Germline V gene data show CDR1 as SGHVT and CDR2 as SQSDAQ. The CDR3 protein is CASSQGLSTDTQYF. The CDR3 nucleotides are TGTGCCAGCAGCCAGGGACTCAGCACAGATACGCAGTATTTT.

This clonotype has more than one count but fewer than ten. The chain combines TRBV19 with TRBJ2-2; D is ambiguous. Per the germline V gene, CDR1 is LNHDA and CDR2 is SQIVND (reference sequence). The V end lost 3 bases, the J end lost 7 bases, and 6 bases lay between the germline ends. This CDR3 is built from 12 residues. Here the CDR3 reads CASSMQDGELFF. CDR3 nucleotide sequence: TGTGCCAGTAGTATGCAGGACGGGGAGCTGTTTTTT.

This chain uses TRBV12-3 or TRBV12-4 with TRBJ2-7; 11 nucleotides agree with TRBD2. This CDR3 region has 15 residues. Unmatched junction bases numbered 3, after V lost 4 bases and J lost 1 base. The CDR3 coding sequence is TGTGCCAGCAGTTCTAGCGGGAGGACTTCCTACGAGCAGTACTTC. It specifies CASSSSGRTSYEQYF.

In its sample, this clonotype was seen a few times. The chain couples TRBV14 to TRBJ2-3, with D perhaps TRBD2 (5 bases). This CDR3 contains 16 residues. Trimming took 1 base from V and 1 from J, leaving 12 bases between them. Germline loops: CDR1 SGHDN, CDR2 FVKESK. The CDR3 nucleotides read TGTGCCAGCAGCCAAGTAAGCGGTATTGGCACAGATACGCAGTATTTT. Amino acid sequence: CASSQVSGIGTDTQYF.

This clonotype was picked up a small number of times. The rearrangement links TRBV12-3 or TRBV12-4 to TRBJ2-1, with D maybe TRBD2 (6 bases). Trimming cost V 11 bases and J 0 bases, with 17 bases left between them. The CDR3 has 15 residues. In nucleotides, the CDR3 is TGTGCCTCCAAGGTTACGGGAGTCTCCTACAATGAGCAGTTCTTC. Its protein is CASKVTGVSYNEQFF.

This clonotype was seen only a few times. This chain links TRBV20-1 with TRBJ2-3, with 9 bases lining up with TRBD2. The CDR3 has 17 residues. CDR1 and CDR2 from the germline V gene are DFQATT and SNEGSKA (reference sequence). The trim removed 3 bases at V and 2 bases at J, leaving 12 bases unmatched. The CDR3 nucleotides read TGCAGTGCTAGTCGGTCGGCTGGCGGGAGGGCCACAGATACGCAGTATTTT. Amino acid sequence: CSASRSAGGRATDTQYF.

This clonotype has at least ten counts. This chain uses TRBV7-2 with TRBJ1-1; D remains ambiguous. The CDR3 length is 15 residues. The V end was cut by 1 base, the J end by 1 base, with 10 bases between. Germline V gene data show CDR1 as SGHTA and CDR2 as FQGNSA. The CDR3 nucleotides read TGTGCCAGCAGCTTAGACCCGGTGGCGAACACTGAAGCTTTCTTT. It codes for CASSLDPVANTEAFF.

The chain uses TRBV11-2 and TRBJ2-3, with D maybe TRBD1 (6 bases). V gave up 0 bases and J gave up 6 bases, with 13 bases separating them. CDR1 and CDR2 (germline): SGHAT, FQNNGV. The CDR3 length is 15 residues. CDR3 sequence: CASSLDGTRSDTQYF. CDR3 in DNA: TGTGCCAGCAGCTTAGATGGGACACGATCGGATACGCAGTATTTT.